This TCR beta chain was sequenced in a study of regulatory T cells in long-lasting Graves disease. Study outcomes and limitations: Favored usage of TRBV28, TRBJ1-2 and TRBJ2-5 was recorded in persistent disease. Patients with persistent Graves' had lower TCR diversity than newly diagnosed patients. The persistent group shared about 2,700 public clonotypes, more than the 966 shared by new patients.

CDR3-region Arm-PCR and iRepertoire HTBI primers produced the TCR beta libraries. TCRdb re-analysed the multiplex PCR reads in MiXCR, keeping a single row per CDR3 protein. The profile covers hundreds of thousands of distinct CDR3 sequences, with 16% appearing a single time and around 25% taken by the ten largest. The time point: newly diagnosed GD, antithyroid drugs for less than 3 months. PBMC-extracted RNA yielded the TCR library. This clonotype was seen at least ten times. Its antigen is unknown. Germline V gene sequence: CDR1 LGHDT, CDR2 YNNKEL (reference sequence). The CDR3 spans 15 residues. The V end lost 0 bases, the J end lost 7 bases, and 14 bases lay between the germline ends. Another study also made use of these data, one on T cells in Graves' hyperthyroidism and ophthalmopathy. That paper notes: An initial round of RT-PCR targeting the TCR CDR3 relied on the HTBI primer set.

This TCR was recovered from a woman aged 35 to 60 with Graves disease. The chain joins TRBV3-1 to TRBJ2-3; weak D call: TRBD1 (5 bases). This material consisted of peripheral blood mononuclear cells (PBMCs), taken at new diagnosis, from a patient treated with antithyroid drugs. This CDR3 reads CASSQDPGGHNTQYF. CDR3 in DNA: TGTGCCAGCAGCCAAGATCCGGGCGGACATAATACGCAGTATTTT.